Presented here are 5 T cell receptor beta chains from one specimen sequenced in a study of blood T cell repertoires in COVID-19. Profiling relied on immunoSEQ multiplex PCR, and the TCRdb table lists in-frame clones only, not all of them. The table records around 63,000 clones, 70% to 85% of them present only once. Sequenced material: peripheral blood. The receptors derive from a human donor in a cohort sampled during active COVID-19.

The V call is TRBV15, the J call TRBJ2-7, with 7 bases that match TRBD1. Germline V gives CDR1 LNHNV, CDR2 YYDKDF (reference sequence). CDR3 length: 14 amino acids. V shed 5 bases and J 2 bases; nucleotides not matched to a gene: 6. In DNA form, the CDR3 reads TGTGCCACCAGCCCCCGGACAGGCCCCTACGAGCAGTACTTC. This translates into CATSPRTGPYEQYF.

The V call is TRBV7-6, the J call TRBJ2-5, with 9 bases identical to TRBD2. This CDR3 region has 17 residues. After removal of 6 bases from V and 5 bases from J, the junction contained 16 bases not matched to a gene. The germline gives CDR1 SGHVS, CDR2 FNYEAQ. The CDR3 DNA reads as TGTGCCAGCAGACCCGGACTGGGGGTAGCGGGAGTTGAGACCCAGTACTTC. Protein: CASRPGLGVAGVETQYF.

The CDR3 loop reads CASLPGGVGQPQHF. Here the CDR3 DNA reads TGTGCCAGCCTACCCGGGGGGGTGGGTCAGCCCCAGCATTTT. The chain couples TRBV28 to TRBJ1-5, with D possibly TRBD1 on 5 matching bases. V was pared by 8 bases and J by 6 bases, with 17 bases between. The CDR3 is 14 residues long. Germline values: CDR1 MDHEN, CDR2 SYDVKM.

This clone was detected only once. The gene calls are TRBV6-2 or TRBV6-3 and TRBJ2-7; 13 bases match TRBD2. Unmatched junction bases numbered 4, after V lost 5 bases and J lost 3 bases. This CDR3 is 15 amino acids long. The germline V gene encodes CDR1 MNHEY and CDR2 SVGEGT. CDR3 coding DNA: TGTGCCAGCAGTCAAAGACTAGCGGGAGGCTACGAGCAGTACTTC. Translation: CASSQRLAGGYEQYF.

The J gene is TRBJ2-7, the V gene TRBV5-1; tentative D call: TRBD2 (6 bases). The CDR3 totals 14 residues. Germline CDR1 is SGHRS and CDR2 is YFSETQ. The germline V and J ends were trimmed by 3 bases and 1 base, with 11 bases remaining between them. The CDR3 is CASSSAGTSYEQYF. The CDR3 bases are TGCGCCAGCAGCTCCGCCGGGACTTCCTACGAGCAGTACTTC.